This T cell receptor (beta chain) derives from a study of blood T cell repertoires in COVID-19. Study-wide background: The origin of the acute and convalescent COVID-19 samples was the United States, Italy and Spain.

Germline CDR1 MNHEY, CDR2 SVGAGI. V trimming: 0 bases; J trimming: 4 bases; junction bases outside the gene matches: 0. This CDR3 has 15 amino acids. Clinical history as reported by participants underpinned cohort assignment. Data came from immunoSEQ multiplex PCR; TCRdb stores just in-frame clones and leaves some out. The sample records approximately 150,000 clones, 80% to 85% being singletons. This clone was observed a few times. The specimen was PBMCs or T cells enriched from blood (not recorded which). This clonotype was obtained from a man aged 65 to 79 who had been exposed to COVID-19. The gene calls are TRBV6-5 and TRBJ1-3; 10 bases are shared with TRBD1. CDR3 coding DNA: TGTGCCAGCAGTTACTCGGACAGGGGGGGAAACACCATATATTTT. Translated: CASSYSDRGGNTIYF.